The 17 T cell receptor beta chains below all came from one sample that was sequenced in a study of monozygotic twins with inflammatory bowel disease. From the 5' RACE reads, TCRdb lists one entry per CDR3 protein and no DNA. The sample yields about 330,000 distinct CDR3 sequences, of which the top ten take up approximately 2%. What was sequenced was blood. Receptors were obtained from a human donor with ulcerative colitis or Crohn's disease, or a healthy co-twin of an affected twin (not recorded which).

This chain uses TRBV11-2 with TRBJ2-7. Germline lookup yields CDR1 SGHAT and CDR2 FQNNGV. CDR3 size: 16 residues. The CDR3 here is CASSLDLAGGTYEQYF.

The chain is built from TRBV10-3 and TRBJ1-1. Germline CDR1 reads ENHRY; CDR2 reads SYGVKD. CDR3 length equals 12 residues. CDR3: CAISEPFFEAFF.

The CDR3 protein is CASNIGNYGYTF. The chain carries TRBV2 and TRBJ1-2. The CDR3 length is 12 residues. Germline loops: CDR1 SNHLY, CDR2 FYNNEI.

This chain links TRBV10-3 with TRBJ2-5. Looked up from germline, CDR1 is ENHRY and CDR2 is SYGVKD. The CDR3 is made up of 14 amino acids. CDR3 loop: CAISESVNSGAQYF.

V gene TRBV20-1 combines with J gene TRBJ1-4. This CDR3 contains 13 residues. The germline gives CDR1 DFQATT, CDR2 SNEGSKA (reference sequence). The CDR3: CSARAAGFEKLFF.

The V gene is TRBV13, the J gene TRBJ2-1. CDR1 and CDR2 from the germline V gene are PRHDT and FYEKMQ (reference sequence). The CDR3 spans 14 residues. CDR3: CASSIGRGYNEQFF.

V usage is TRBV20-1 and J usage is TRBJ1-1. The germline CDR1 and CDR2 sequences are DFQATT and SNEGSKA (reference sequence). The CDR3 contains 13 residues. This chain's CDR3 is CSASSRKNTEAFF.

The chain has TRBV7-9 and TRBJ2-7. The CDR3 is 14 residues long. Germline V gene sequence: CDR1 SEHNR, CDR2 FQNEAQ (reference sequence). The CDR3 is CASSLEGSYYEQYF.

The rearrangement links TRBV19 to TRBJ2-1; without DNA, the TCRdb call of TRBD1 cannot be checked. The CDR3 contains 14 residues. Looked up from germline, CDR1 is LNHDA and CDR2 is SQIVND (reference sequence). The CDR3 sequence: CASSIVFGRNEQFF.

The chain's CDR3 is CAWAPGAWGAEAFF. The rearrangement links TRBV30 to TRBJ1-1; TCRdb calls TRBD1, which cannot be checked without DNA. Germline CDR1 is GTSNPN and CDR2 is SVGIG (reference sequence). This CDR3 contains 14 residues.

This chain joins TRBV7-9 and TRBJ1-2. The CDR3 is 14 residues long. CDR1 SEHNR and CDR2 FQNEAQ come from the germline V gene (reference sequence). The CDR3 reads CASSSLIENYGYTF.

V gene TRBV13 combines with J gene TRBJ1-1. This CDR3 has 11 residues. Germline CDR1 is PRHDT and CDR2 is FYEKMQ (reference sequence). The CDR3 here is CASNKYTEAFF.

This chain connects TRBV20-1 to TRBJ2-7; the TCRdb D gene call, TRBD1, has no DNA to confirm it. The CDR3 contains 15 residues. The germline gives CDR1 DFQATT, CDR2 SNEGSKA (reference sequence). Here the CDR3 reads CSASTGTGGSYEQYF.

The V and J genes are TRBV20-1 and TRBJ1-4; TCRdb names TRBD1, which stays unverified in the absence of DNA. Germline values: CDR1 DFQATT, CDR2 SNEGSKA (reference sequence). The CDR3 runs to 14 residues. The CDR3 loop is CSARWGARYNPLFF.

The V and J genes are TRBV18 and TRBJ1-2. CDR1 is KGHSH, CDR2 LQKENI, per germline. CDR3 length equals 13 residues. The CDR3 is CASSPERYYGYTF.

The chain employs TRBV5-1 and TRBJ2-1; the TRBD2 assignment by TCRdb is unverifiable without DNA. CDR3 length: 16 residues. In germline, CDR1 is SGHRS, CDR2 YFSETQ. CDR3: CASSLSTSGTFNEQFF.

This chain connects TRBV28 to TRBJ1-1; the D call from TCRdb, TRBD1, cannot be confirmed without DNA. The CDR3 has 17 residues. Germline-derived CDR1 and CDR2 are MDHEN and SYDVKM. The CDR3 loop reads CASSAYPGQGVSTEAFF. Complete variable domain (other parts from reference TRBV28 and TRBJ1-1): DVKVTQSSRYLVKRTGEKVFLECVQDMDHENMFWYRQDPGLGLRLIYFSYDVKMKEKGDIPEGYSVSREKKERFSLILESASTNQTSMYLCASSAYPGQGVSTEAFFGQGTRLTVV.